The 29 T cell receptor beta chains given below trace back to one sample, sequenced in a study of cytomegalovirus exposure and HLA in healthy donors. PCR involved 60 Vbeta and 13 Jbeta primers. Only in-frame clones appear in the TCRdb table, and some are missing; sequencing was by immunoSEQ multiplex PCR. The table has about 130,000 clones, 75% to 80% seen once. Input material: PBMCs. Every receptor here comes from a man aged 25-40 years in good health and CMV-seronegative.

This clone showed up just a few times. J is TRBJ2-3 and V is TRBV6-4; D gene uncertain. The CDR3 is 15 amino acids. CDR1 and CDR2 from the germline V gene are MRHNA and SNTAGT. V was trimmed by 5 bases and J by 0 bases, leaving 12 bases between them. DNA of the CDR3: TGTGCCAGCAGTCAGTCGGCGGCCAGCACAGATACGCAGTATTTT. It is translated as CASSQSAASTDTQYF.

This chain uses TRBV7-9 with TRBJ2-7; TRBD2 matches at 9 bases. This CDR3 comprises 14 residues. The J segment lost 2 bases and the V segment lost 5 bases, leaving 4 bases of the junction unmatched. The germline V gene encodes CDR1 SEHNR and CDR2 FQNEAQ (reference sequence). For the CDR3, the DNA is TGTGCCAGCAGCACAGGACTAGCGACCTACGAGCAGTACTTC. It codes for CASSTGLATYEQYF.

The chain has TRBV28 and TRBJ1-5; possible D gene TRBD1, 5 bases. Germline V gene data show CDR1 as MDHEN and CDR2 as SYDVKM. The CDR3 length is 14 residues. The V end was cut by 6 bases, the J end by 6 bases, with 15 bases between. Here the CDR3 reads CASSPGRGSQPQHF. The CDR3 region has the DNA TGTGCCAGCAGCCCAGGTAGGGGATCTCAGCCCCAGCATTTT.

This sequence joins TRBV6-1 and TRBJ2-1; 12 nucleotides align to TRBD2. J lost 7 bases, V lost 0 bases, and 4 bases had no gene match. The CDR3 has 16 amino acids. Per germline, CDR1 MNHNS and CDR2 SASEGT. The CDR3 DNA is TGTGCCAGCAGTGAAGCGACTAGCGGGAGAGGGAATGAGCAGTTCTTC. Protein sequence: CASSEATSGRGNEQFF.

This clone has a handful of counts. The CDR3 DNA reads TGTGCCAGCAGCTTTATGGAGACCCAGTACTTC. Residues: CASSFMETQYF. The V gene is TRBV5-5, the J gene TRBJ2-5, with D unclear. Germline CDR1 and CDR2: SGHKS and YYEKEE (reference sequence). The CDR3 spans 11 residues. The V end was cut by 2 bases, the J end by 5 bases, with 4 bases between.

V is TRBV7-6 and J is TRBJ2-3, with 10 bases fitting TRBD2. V shed 4 bases and J 1 base; nucleotides not matched to a gene: 2. The CDR3 contains 15 residues. Looked up from germline, CDR1 is SGHVS and CDR2 is FNYEAQ. The CDR3 loop reads CASSSGTSGTDTQYF. The CDR3 bases are TGTGCCAGCAGCTCTGGGACTAGCGGCACAGATACGCAGTATTTT. Variable domain in full (rest from reference TRBV7-6 and TRBJ2-3): GAGVSQSPRYKVTKRGQDVALRCDPISGHVSLYWYRQALGQGPEFLTYFNYEAQQDKSGLPNDRFSAERPEGSISTLTIQRTEQRDSAMYRCASSSGTSGTDTQYFGPGTRLTVL.

The V and J genes are TRBV13 and TRBJ2-5, with 7 bases fitting TRBD2. Germline assignment: CDR1 PRHDT and CDR2 FYEKMQ (reference sequence). This CDR3 has 15 residues. Germline trimming cut 5 bases from V and 0 bases from J; bases unmatched to any gene: 6. In nucleotides, the CDR3 is TGTGCCAGCAGCGGAGAGGGAGGGTACCAAGAGACCCAGTACTTC. It is translated as CASSGEGGYQETQYF. Filled out from reference TRBV13 and TRBJ2-5, the complete variable domain reads AAGVIQSPRHLIKEKRETATLKCYPIPRHDTVYWYQQGPGQDPQFLISFYEKMQSDKGSIPDRFSAQQFSDYHSELNMSSLELGDSALYFCASSGEGGYQETQYFGPGTRLLVL.

The V and J genes are TRBV7-8 and TRBJ1-3; 11 nucleotides line up with TRBD1. V trimming: 2 bases; J trimming: 0 bases; junction bases outside the gene matches: 9. The CDR3 extends over 19 amino acids. From germline, CDR1 is SGHVS and CDR2 FQNEAQ. CDR3 sequence (DNA): TGTGCCAGCAGCTTAAATACGTTCGGGACAGGGGGCTCTGGAAACACCATATATTTT. It yields the protein CASSLNTFGTGGSGNTIYF.

The V and J genes are TRBV12-1 and TRBJ2-1; TRBD1, as called in the table, went unchecked against the DNA. TRBV12-1 is classified as a pseudogene. This CDR3 spans 21 amino acids. CDR3 in DNA: TGTGCCAGCAGCATACCGGGACAGGGAGTAGGCGTCAGGAGCGGGGACAATGAGCAGTTCTTC. Its translation: CASSIPGQGVGVRSGDNEQFF.

V gene TRBV7-2 combines with J gene TRBJ2-1; 8 bases map to TRBD2. V shed 5 bases, J shed 6 bases, and the junction held 9 bases outside the gene matches. This CDR3 region has 15 residues. Germline-derived CDR1 and CDR2 are SGHTA and FQGNSA. The CDR3: CASSRSGIVGNEQFF. The CDR3 DNA follows: TGTGCCAGCAGCCGTAGCGGGATAGTAGGCAATGAGCAGTTCTTC.

V is TRBV5-1 and J is TRBJ2-5; D not certain. Germline CDR1 and CDR2: SGHRS and YFSETQ. The CDR3 length is 13 residues. V was shortened by 0 bases and J by 5 bases, with 8 bases between the two germline ends. The CDR3 DNA reads TGCGCCAGCAGCTTGGTGTCAGCGGAGACCCAGTACTTC. Protein: CASSLVSAETQYF.

This chain links TRBV11-2 with TRBJ2-7; 7 bases map to TRBD1. This CDR3 comprises 14 residues. Germline values: CDR1 SGHAT, CDR2 FQNNGV. V gave up 2 bases and J gave up 3 bases; unmatched junction bases: 4. The DNA for the CDR3 is TGTGCCAGCAGCTTACAAAGGGACAGCTACGAGCAGTACTTC. Amino acids: CASSLQRDSYEQYF. Combining the CDR3 with reference TRBV11-2 and TRBJ2-7 gives the whole variable domain EAGVAQSPRYKIIEKRQSVAFWCNPISGHATLYWYQQILGQGPKLLIQFQNNGVVDDSQLPKDRFSAERLKGVDSTLKIQPAKLEDSAVYLCASSLQRDSYEQYFGPGTRLTVT.

The CDR3 is CASSATSGSADTQYF. The CDR3 DNA sequence: TGCGCCAGCAGCGCGACGAGCGGGAGTGCCGATACGCAGTATTTT. V and J are TRBV10-1 and TRBJ2-3; 8 bases line up with TRBD2. V was pared by 6 bases and J by 6 bases, with 11 bases of the junction left unmatched. CDR3 size: 15 residues. Germline loops: CDR1 WNHNN, CDR2 SYGVQD (reference sequence).

This clone has just a few counts. The gene calls are TRBV28 and TRBJ1-6; D is unresolved. The CDR3 runs 13 residues. CDR1 is MDHEN, CDR2 SYDVKM, per germline. Trimming removed 6 bases from V and 9 bases from J, with 12 bases in between. CDR3 residues: CASRGAVGSPLHF. As DNA, the CDR3 is TGTGCCAGCAGGGGAGCCGTCGGTTCACCCCTCCACTTT.

This sequence joins TRBV5-1 and TRBJ2-1; possibly TRBD1 for D (5 bases). CDR1 and CDR2 from the germline V gene are SGHRS and YFSETQ. The V end was cut by 1 base, the J end by 0 bases, with 11 bases between. The CDR3 has 16 residues. The CDR3 reads CASSLSGQSSYNEQFF. The DNA for the CDR3 is TGCGCCAGCAGCTTGTCAGGGCAGAGCTCCTACAATGAGCAGTTCTTC.

This clone appeared a single time. The chain has TRBV19 and TRBJ1-5; a possible D gene is TRBD1 (5 bases). The CDR3 loop spans 17 amino acids. Trimming removed 10 bases from V and 2 bases from J, with 24 bases in between. The V gene's germline CDR1 is LNHDA and CDR2 SQIVND (reference sequence). CDR3 nucleotide sequence: TGTGCCACCCTGGGTCAGGGAGGGCCTAGGGGCAATCAGCCCCAGCATTTT. Its protein is CATLGQGGPRGNQPQHF.

The rearrangement joins TRBV5-1 to TRBJ1-5, with a possible D match to TRBD1 (6 bases). V was shortened by 4 bases and J by 1 base, with 9 bases between the two germline ends. The CDR3 totals 14 residues. The germline V gene encodes CDR1 SGHRS and CDR2 YFSETQ. CDR3 DNA: TGCGCCAGCAGCCCGACAGGAAGCAATCAGCCCCAGCATTTT. Residues: CASSPTGSNQPQHF. Filled out from reference TRBV5-1 and TRBJ1-5, the complete variable domain reads KAGVTQTPRYLIKTRGQQVTLSCSPISGHRSVSWYQQTPGQGLQFLFEYFSETQRNKGNFPGRFSGRQFSNSRSEMNVSTLELGDSALYLCASSPTGSNQPQHFGDGTRLSIL.

The chain links TRBV28 to TRBJ2-3; D gene uncertain. Looked up from germline, CDR1 is MDHEN and CDR2 is SYDVKM. V lost 3 bases to trimming and J lost 0 bases, with 10 bases between them. CDR3 length: 15 amino acids. CDR3 sequence reads: CASSFDSSSTDTQYF. CDR3 in DNA: TGTGCCAGCAGTTTCGATAGCTCTAGCACAGATACGCAGTATTTT.

The chain links TRBV29-1 to TRBJ2-5; 10 nucleotides agree with TRBD1. The end of the DNA aligns better with TRBJ2-7, so the J call may be wrong. The CDR3 contains 18 residues. Germline CDR1 is SQVTM and CDR2 is ANQGSEA. In DNA form, the CDR3 reads TGCAGCGCCCAATCCGGGACAGGGGCCCCCGAGGGCATCCACGAGCAGTACTTC. Its protein product is CSAQSGTGAPEGIHEQYF.

Remarks on this clone: The identical CDR3 is also encoded by other nucleotide sequences in the sample. The chain couples TRBV27 to TRBJ2-1; no reliable D call. This CDR3 region has 11 residues. Germline V gene data show CDR1 as MNHEY and CDR2 as SMNVEV (reference sequence). The V end lost 6 bases, the J end lost 7 bases, and 7 bases lay between the germline ends. DNA for the CDR3: TGTGCCAGCAGCTTCGGGAATGAGCAGTTCTTC. Translated: CASSFGNEQFF.

The chain is built from TRBV2 and TRBJ2-7, with D maybe TRBD1 (6 bases). Trimming took off 3 bases at V and 4 bases at J, with 10 bases between the two ends. Looked up from germline, CDR1 is SNHLY and CDR2 is FYNNEI. The CDR3 runs 13 residues. CDR3 residues: CASSEAGEYEQYF. DNA of the CDR3: TGTGCCAGCAGTGAGGCAGGGGAGTACGAGCAGTACTTC.

V usage is TRBV5-1 and J usage is TRBJ2-3; TRBD2 might be the D (5 bases). Per the germline V gene, CDR1 is SGHRS and CDR2 is YFSETQ. V lost 0 bases and J lost 0, with 11 bases in between. This CDR3 comprises 16 residues. The CDR3 reads CASSLAGRASTDTQYF. CDR3 coding DNA: TGCGCCAGCAGCTTGGCCGGGCGGGCTAGCACAGATACGCAGTATTTT.

V is TRBV6-1 and J is TRBJ2-2; the D gene is possibly TRBD1 (6 bases). This CDR3 contains 13 residues. In germline, CDR1 is MNHNS, CDR2 SASEGT. Trimming stripped 4 bases from V and 3 bases from J, with 6 bases between. The CDR3 loop reads CASSGQDTGELFF. The CDR3 coding sequence is TGTGCCAGCAGTGGACAGGACACCGGGGAGCTGTTTTTT.

This clone came up a few times. Different DNA sequences within this sample yield the same CDR3. CDR3 DNA sequence: TGTGCCAGCAGCGTAGGGACTAGCGGCTCCTACGAGCAGTACTTC. Encoded protein: CASSVGTSGSYEQYF. The chain is built from TRBV9 and TRBJ2-7; TRBD2 aligns across 10 bases. The CDR3 sequence is 15 residues long. J gave up 0 bases and V 0 bases, and 0 bases lay outside the gene matches. From germline, CDR1 is SGDLS and CDR2 YYNGEE.

V is TRBV6-5 and J is TRBJ2-5; TRBD1 aligns across 9 bases. TRBJ2-7 matches the DNA end more closely, so the J call is doubtful. This CDR3 comprises 15 residues. Germline lookup yields CDR1 MNHEY and CDR2 SVGAGI. For the CDR3, the DNA is TGTGCCAGCAGTCCGCCGGGACAGGGTACCTACGAGCAGTACTTC. This encodes CASSPPGQGTYEQYF.

V and J are TRBV5-1 and TRBJ1-2, with D possibly being TRBD1 (5 bases). Trimming cost V 4 bases and J 8 bases, with 12 bases left between them. The CDR3 extends over 12 amino acids. Per the germline V gene, CDR1 is SGHRS and CDR2 is YFSETQ. The CDR3 nucleotides read TGCGCCAGCAGCCAGGACGGGGGAGGCTACACCTTC. Translated, it gives CASSQDGGGYTF. Drawing the rest from reference TRBV5-1 and TRBJ1-2, the complete variable domain is KAGVTQTPRYLIKTRGQQVTLSCSPISGHRSVSWYQQTPGQGLQFLFEYFSETQRNKGNFPGRFSGRQFSNSRSEMNVSTLELGDSALYLCASSQDGGGYTFGSGTRLTVV.

This clone was recorded only once. The chain links TRBV5-6 to TRBJ2-3; TRBD2 matches at 12 bases. J lost 0 bases, V lost 2 bases, and 4 bases had no gene match. This CDR3 has 17 amino acids. Germline V gives CDR1 SGHDT, CDR2 YYEEEE. The CDR3 coding sequence is TGTGCCAGCAGCTTAAGACTAGCGGGGGATAGCACAGATACGCAGTATTTT. Protein product: CASSLRLAGDSTDTQYF.

The chain has TRBV12-5 and TRBJ2-1; TRBD1 matches at 11 bases. V shed 3 bases, J shed 4 bases, and the junction held 2 bases outside the gene matches. Germline V gene data show CDR1 as LGHNT and CDR2 as FRNRAP. This CDR3 spans 15 amino acids. The CDR3: CASGLGQGAYNEQFF. CDR3 sequence (DNA): TGTGCTAGTGGTTTAGGACAGGGGGCATACAATGAGCAGTTCTTC.

V usage is TRBV6-1 and J usage is TRBJ1-3; 7 nucleotides align to TRBD1. This CDR3 spans 14 amino acids. With V trimmed by 4 bases and J by 5 bases, 5 bases remained unmatched. Germline V CDR1 and CDR2: MNHNS, SASEGT. The CDR3 reads CASSGRDRRNTIYF. Here the CDR3 DNA reads TGTGCCAGCAGTGGCAGGGACAGAAGAAACACCATATATTTT.